This T cell receptor (beta chain) was captured in a study of T cell repertoires in cytomegalovirus infection. Study-wide points: HLA-C-restricted CMV-specific TCR beta clonotypes prevailed in the ex vivo response.

The CDR3 is 13 amino acids. Trimming took 2 bases from V and 6 from J, leaving 9 bases between them. At least ten counts were recorded for this clonotype. As yet, its antigen is unknown. TCRdb fed the reads into MiXCR, producing one record per CDR3 protein. The sample lists about 310,000 distinct CDR3 sequences, about 17% occurring once. Sequencing was carried out using PBMCs. The receptor was isolated from a human donor in good health (CMV status not recorded). Some clones in this sample may be carry-over from other donors' samples. V and J are TRBV12-3 or TRBV12-4 and TRBJ2-3; D remains ambiguous. The CDR3 DNA is TGTGCCAGCAGTTTACTCGGTCGGGATACGCAGTATTTT. Protein sequence: CASSLLGRDTQYF.